These T cell receptor beta chains were read from a single sample in a study of T cells in Graves' hyperthyroidism and ophthalmopathy. TCRdb reprocessed the multiplex PCR reads via MiXCR and lists one record per CDR3 protein. The sample has 300,000 to 400,000 distinct CDR3 sequences, roughly 20% seen once. Specimen: blood. These TCRs come from a man between 18 and 35 years old with Graves' ophthalmopathy. The CDR3 runs from the conserved cysteine through the conserved F or W. Fields, in order: D gene, J gene, V gene, clone size, CDR3 DNA, CDR3 protein. The D gene is left open where the match is weak. Size is omitted from some rows. Given values are once, few, many or a class for expanded clones.

. TRBJ2-7 TRBV7-3 few TGTGCCAGCAGCTTAAACGGACCAGTCTACGAGCAGTACTTC CASSLNGPVYEQYF
. TRBJ2-3 TRBV20-1 few TGCAGTGCTCTGGAACGCACAGATACGCAGTATTTT CSALERTDTQYF
. TRBJ1-6 TRBV25-1 . TGTGCCAGCAGTGAAATTGGCGGCAACCTTTATTTACCCCTCCACTTT CASSEIGGNLYLPLHF
TRBD1 TRBJ1-2 TRBV5-1 . TGCGCCAGCAGCTTGGACAGGGGGCATGGGTATGGCTACACCTTC CASSLDRGHGYGYTF
. TRBJ2-3 TRBV19 . TGTGCCAGTACCCCGGGGCTGTTTGCAGTAGCGAGCACAGATACGCAGTATTTT CASTPGLFAVASTDTQYF
TRBD1 TRBJ1-5 TRBV20-1 . TGCAGTGCTGATTCCGGGACAGGGGGCGACGGGGACAATCAGCCCCAGCATTTT CSADSGTGGDGDNQPQHF
TRBD1 TRBJ2-2 TRBV3-1 . TGTGCCAGCAGTTCTACGCCGGGACAGGGGTTTAGCCGGGAGCTGTTTTTT CASSSTPGQGFSRELFF
. TRBJ1-2 TRBV15 few TGTGCCACCAGCAGAGGCTGGGGAGCTAACTATGGCTACACCTTC CATSRGWGANYGYTF
. TRBJ1-4 TRBV28 many TGTGCCAGCAGTTTAGAGGTGTTGGGTGAAAAACTGTTTTTT CASSLEVLGEKLFF
. TRBJ1-1 TRBV19 few TGTGCCAGTAGTACGAACTACGAACGATTCGACACTGAAGCTTTCTTT CASSTNYERFDTEAFF
. TRBJ1-5 TRBV24-1 many TGTGCCACCGTGCAGGATCGGGGGAATCAGCCCCAGCATTTT CATVQDRGNQPQHF
TRBD1 TRBJ2-2 TRBV28 . TGTGCCAGCTTGAACGGACAGGGGGTACCCGGGGAGCTGTTTTTT CASLNGQGVPGELFF
. TRBJ2-3 TRBV6-1 many TGTGCCAGCAGTAAATTAGCAGTACAAGACACAGATACGCAGTATTTT CASSKLAVQDTDTQYF
TRBD2 TRBJ2-1 TRBV5-1 few TGTGCCAGCACCCTCGGGGCGGGGGGGCTCTACAATGAGCAGTTCTTC CASTLGAGGLYNEQFF
TRBD2 TRBJ2-2 TRBV12-3/TRBV12-4 many TGTGCCAGCAGTATAAGGCCCACCGGGACTAGCGGGGGGGAGGACACCGGGGAGCTGTTTTTT CASSIRPTGTSGGEDTGELFF
. TRBJ2-2 TRBV29-1 . TGCAGCGTTGGAGGGAACACCGGGGAGCTGTTTTTT CSVGGNTGELFF
. TRBJ2-7 TRBV5-1 many TGCGCCAGCACCCGAGGAGACGGCCCCTACGAGCAGTACTTC CASTRGDGPYEQYF
. TRBJ1-5 TRBV12-3/TRBV12-4 many TGTGCCAGTACGAGGCGGGGGGCGAATCAGCCCCAGCATTTT CASTRRGANQPQHF
. TRBJ1-6 TRBV4-2 . TGTGCCAGCAGCCAAGATCCCGGACCCTCGCCCGCTTCACCCCTCCACTTT CASSQDPGPSPASPLHF
. TRBJ1-3 TRBV28 many TGTGCCAGCAGTTTCGGCAACTCTGGAAACACCATATATTTT CASSFGNSGNTIYF
. TRBJ2-7 TRBV6-1 many TGTGCCAGCAGTGAAAGGGGGGCCGGGAACCCCTACGAGCAGTACTTC CASSERGAGNPYEQYF
. TRBJ2-3 TRBV20-1 few TGCAGTGCCTCGGGCAGGGGCACAGATACGCAGTATTTT CSASGRGTDTQYF